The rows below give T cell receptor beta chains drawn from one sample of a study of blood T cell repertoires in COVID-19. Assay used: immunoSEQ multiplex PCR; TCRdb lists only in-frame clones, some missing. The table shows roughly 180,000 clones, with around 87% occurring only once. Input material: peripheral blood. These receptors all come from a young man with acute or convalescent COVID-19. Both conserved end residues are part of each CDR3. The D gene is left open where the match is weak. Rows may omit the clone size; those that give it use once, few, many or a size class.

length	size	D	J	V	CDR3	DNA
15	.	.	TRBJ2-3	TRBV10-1	CASSEWQGGGDTQYF	TGCGCCAGCAGTGAATGGCAGGGGGGCGGAGATACGCAGTATTTT
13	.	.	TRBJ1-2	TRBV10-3	CAISPGQIYGYTF	TGTGCCATCAGCCCCGGACAGATTTATGGCTACACCTTC
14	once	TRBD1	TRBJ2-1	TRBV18	CASQSGQTDNEQFF	TGTGCCAGCCAATCGGGACAGACTGACAATGAGCAGTTCTTC
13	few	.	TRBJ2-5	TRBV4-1	CASSQWRKETQYF	TGCGCCAGCAGCCAATGGAGAAAAGAGACCCAGTACTTC
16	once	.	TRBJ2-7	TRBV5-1	CASSPEGGGGSYEQYF	TGCGCCAGCAGCCCGGAAGGGGGTGGAGGCTCCTACGAGCAGTACTTC
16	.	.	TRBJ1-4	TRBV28	CASSPGGVGEREKLFF	TGTGCCAGCAGTCCTGGGGGCGTGGGGGAGAGGGAAAAACTGTTTTTT
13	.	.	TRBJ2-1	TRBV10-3	CAISEGVRNEQFF	TGTGCCATCAGTGAAGGGGTCAGGAATGAGCAGTTCTTC
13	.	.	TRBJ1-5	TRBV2	CASMADSNQPQHF	TGTGCCAGCATGGCGGATAGCAATCAGCCCCAGCATTTT
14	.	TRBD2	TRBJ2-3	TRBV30	CAWSPGGGTDTQYF	TGTGCCTGGAGTCCCGGGGGGGGCACAGATACGCAGTATTTT
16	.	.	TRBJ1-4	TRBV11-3	CASSLAGRGLGEKLFF	TGTGCCAGCAGCTTAGCGGGGCGGGGGTTGGGTGAAAAACTGTTTTTT
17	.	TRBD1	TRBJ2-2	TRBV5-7	CASRSPGQGANTGELFF	TGTGCCAGCAGGTCCCCGGGACAGGGGGCGAATACCGGGGAGCTGTTTTTT
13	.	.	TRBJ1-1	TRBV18	CASSATGLTEAFF	TGTGCCAGCTCAGCGACAGGTTTGACTGAAGCTTTCTTT
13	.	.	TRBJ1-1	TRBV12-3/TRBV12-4	CASLTQGNTEAFF	TGTGCCAGCCTCACCCAGGGGAACACTGAAGCTTTCTTT
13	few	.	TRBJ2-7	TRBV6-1	CASSETGPHEQYF	TGTGCCAGCAGTGAAACAGGGCCCCACGAGCAGTACTTC
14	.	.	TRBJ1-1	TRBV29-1	CSVVRWGGNTEAFF	TGCAGCGTCGTTCGTTGGGGGGGGAACACTGAAGCTTTCTTT
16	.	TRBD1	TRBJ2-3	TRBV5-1	CASSPWVGQGTDTQYF	TGCGCCAGCAGCCCCTGGGTGGGACAGGGGACAGATACGCAGTATTTT
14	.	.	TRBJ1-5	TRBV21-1	CASSLTGRNQPQHF	TGTGCCAGCAGCCTGACAGGGCGGAATCAGCCCCAGCATTTT
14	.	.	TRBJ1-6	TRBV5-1	CASSLDGGNSPLHF	TGCGCCAGCAGCTTGGACGGGGGAAATTCACCCCTCCACTTT
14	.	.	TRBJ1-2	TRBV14	CASSQDAGVGGYTF	TGTGCCAGCAGCCAAGATGCAGGGGTCGGTGGCTACACCTTC
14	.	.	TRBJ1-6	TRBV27	CASSPGLRNSPLHF	TGTGCCAGCAGCCCGGGACTTCGGAATTCACCCCTCCACTTT
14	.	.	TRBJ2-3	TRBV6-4	CASSGQEAGDTQYF	TGTGCCAGCAGTGGGCAGGAGGCGGGAGATACGCAGTATTTT
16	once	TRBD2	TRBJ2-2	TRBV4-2	CASSPASGGHTGELFF	TGTGCCAGCAGCCCGGCCAGCGGGGGACACACCGGGGAGCTGTTTTTT
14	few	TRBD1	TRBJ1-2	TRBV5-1	CASRETGEDYGYTF	TGCGCCAGCAGGGAAACAGGGGAGGACTATGGCTACACCTTC
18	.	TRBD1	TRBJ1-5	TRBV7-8	CASSLDGTGTNSNQPQHF	TGTGCCAGCAGCTTAGACGGGACAGGGACCAATAGCAATCAGCCCCAGCATTTT